The rows below give T cell receptor beta chains drawn from one sample of a study of blood T cell repertoires in COVID-19. The repertoire was sequenced with immunoSEQ multiplex PCR; TCRdb's copy has only in-frame clones and lacks some. This sample has more than 100,000 clones, with around nine tenths found just once. The sequenced sample was peripheral blood. The receptors shown here come from a middle-aged man with active or convalescent COVID-19. Each CDR3 is given without its conserved first and last residue. Size is omitted from some rows. Given values are once, few, many or a class for expanded clones.

v_call: TRBV30
clone_size: few
cdr3_aa: AWRGLDRAGSPLH

v_call: TRBV2
clone_size: -
cdr3_aa: ASSSDRAYPTDTQY

v_call: TRBV10-3
clone_size: -
cdr3_aa: AKRGQLGSPLH

v_call: TRBV3-1/TRBV3-2
clone_size: -
cdr3_aa: ASSQVVLAGHYNEQF

v_call: TRBV4-3
clone_size: -
cdr3_aa: ASSQSLRETQY

v_call: TRBV29-1
clone_size: -
cdr3_aa: SASRDRVETQY

v_call: TRBV9
clone_size: -
cdr3_aa: ASSEGMGGYEQY

v_call: TRBV19
clone_size: -
cdr3_aa: ASTDTGGSSYNEQF

v_call: TRBV6-1
clone_size: -
cdr3_aa: ASSERRRGQGNSGNTIY

v_call: TRBV7-2
clone_size: -
cdr3_aa: ASSLVTGRGYT

v_call: TRBV18
clone_size: -
cdr3_aa: ASSPRGGASNEQY

v_call: TRBV5-4
clone_size: -
cdr3_aa: ASSPWQRGGSEY

v_call: TRBV5-5
clone_size: -
cdr3_aa: ASSFFGSGYSTYYEQY

v_call: TRBV6-1
clone_size: -
cdr3_aa: ASSESGQLLMNTEAF

v_call: TRBV11-2
clone_size: -
cdr3_aa: ASSLDLGLGFEQY

v_call: TRBV7-9
clone_size: -
cdr3_aa: ASSSFLNYGYT

v_call: TRBV19
clone_size: -
cdr3_aa: ASSPPGGGRAQY

v_call: TRBV7-9
clone_size: -
cdr3_aa: ASSLGSTGSNQPQH

v_call: TRBV11-3
clone_size: once
cdr3_aa: ASSLQGADTQY

v_call: TRBV4-2
clone_size: -
cdr3_aa: ASSPGVAAKETQY